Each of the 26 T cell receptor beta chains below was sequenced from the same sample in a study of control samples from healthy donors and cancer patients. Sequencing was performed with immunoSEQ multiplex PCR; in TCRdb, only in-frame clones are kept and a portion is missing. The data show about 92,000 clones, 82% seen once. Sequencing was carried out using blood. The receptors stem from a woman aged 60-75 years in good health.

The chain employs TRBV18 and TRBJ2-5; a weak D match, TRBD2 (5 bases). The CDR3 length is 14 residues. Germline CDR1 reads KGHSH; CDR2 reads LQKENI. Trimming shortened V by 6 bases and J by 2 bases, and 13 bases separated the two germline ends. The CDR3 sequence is CASSPPSRQETQYF. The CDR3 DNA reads TGTGCCAGCTCGCCTCCTAGCAGACAAGAGACCCAGTACTTC.

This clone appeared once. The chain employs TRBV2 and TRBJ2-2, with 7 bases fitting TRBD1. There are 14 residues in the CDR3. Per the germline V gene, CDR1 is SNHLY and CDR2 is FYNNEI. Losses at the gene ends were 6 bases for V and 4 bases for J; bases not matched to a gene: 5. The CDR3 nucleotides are TGTGCCAGCAGCGGGACAGCAAGCACCGGGGAGCTGTTTTTT. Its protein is CASSGTASTGELFF.

The DNA of the CDR3 is TGCGCCAGCAGCCAAGGGGCTAGCGGGAGCACAGATACGCAGTATTTT. This gives the protein CASSQGASGSTDTQYF. The chain carries TRBV4-1 and TRBJ2-3; TRBD2 agrees at 8 bases. The CDR3 covers 16 residues. From germline, CDR1 is MGHRA and CDR2 YSYEKL. V shed 1 base, J shed 0 bases, and the junction held 3 bases outside the gene matches.

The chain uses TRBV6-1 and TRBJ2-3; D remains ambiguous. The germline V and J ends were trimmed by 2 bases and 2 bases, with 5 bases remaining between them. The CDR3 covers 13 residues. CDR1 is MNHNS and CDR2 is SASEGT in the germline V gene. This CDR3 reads CASSEIVTDTQYF. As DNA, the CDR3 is TGTGCCAGCAGTGAAATAGTCACAGATACGCAGTATTTT.

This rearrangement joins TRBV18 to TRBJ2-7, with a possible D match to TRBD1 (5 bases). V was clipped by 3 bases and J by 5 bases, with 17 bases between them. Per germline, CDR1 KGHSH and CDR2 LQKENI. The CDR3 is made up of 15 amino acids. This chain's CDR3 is CASSPVITGTHEQYF. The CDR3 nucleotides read TGTGCCAGCTCACCCGTTATCACAGGAACCCACGAGCAGTACTTC.

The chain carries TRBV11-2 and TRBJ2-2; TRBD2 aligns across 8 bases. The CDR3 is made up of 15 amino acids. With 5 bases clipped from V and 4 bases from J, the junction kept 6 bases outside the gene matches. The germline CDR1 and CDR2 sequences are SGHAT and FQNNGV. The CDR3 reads CASSTGGAGTGELFF. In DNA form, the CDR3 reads TGTGCCAGCAGCACCGGGGGGGCGGGCACCGGGGAGCTGTTTTTT. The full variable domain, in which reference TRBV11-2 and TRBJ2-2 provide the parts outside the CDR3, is EAGVAQSPRYKIIEKRQSVAFWCNPISGHATLYWYQQILGQGPKLLIQFQNNGVVDDSQLPKDRFSAERLKGVDSTLKIQPAKLEDSAVYLCASSTGGAGTGELFFGEGSRLTVL.

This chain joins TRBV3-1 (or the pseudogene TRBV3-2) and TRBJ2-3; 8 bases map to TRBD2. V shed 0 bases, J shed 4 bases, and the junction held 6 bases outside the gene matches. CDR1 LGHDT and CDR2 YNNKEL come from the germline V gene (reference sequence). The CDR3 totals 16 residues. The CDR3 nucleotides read TGTGCCAGCAGCCAAGATAGAGGACTAGCCCCAGATACGCAGTATTTT. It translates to CASSQDRGLAPDTQYF.

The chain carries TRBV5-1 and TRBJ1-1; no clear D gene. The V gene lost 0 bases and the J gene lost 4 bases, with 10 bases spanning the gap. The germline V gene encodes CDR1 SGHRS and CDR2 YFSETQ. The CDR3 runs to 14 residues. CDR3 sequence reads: CASSLGESGTEAFF. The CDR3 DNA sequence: TGCGCCAGCAGCTTGGGGGAGTCAGGCACTGAAGCTTTCTTT. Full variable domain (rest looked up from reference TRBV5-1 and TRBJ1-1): KAGVTQTPRYLIKTRGQQVTLSCSPISGHRSVSWYQQTPGQGLQFLFEYFSETQRNKGNFPGRFSGRQFSNSRSEMNVSTLELGDSALYLCASSLGESGTEAFFGQGTRLTVV.

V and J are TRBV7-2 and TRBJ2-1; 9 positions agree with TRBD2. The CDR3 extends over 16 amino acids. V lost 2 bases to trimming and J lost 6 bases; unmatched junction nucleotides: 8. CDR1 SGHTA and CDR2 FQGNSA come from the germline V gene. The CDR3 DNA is TGTGCCAGCAGCTTATCTAGCGGGAAAACGAGCAATGAGCAGTTCTTC. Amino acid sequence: CASSLSSGKTSNEQFF.

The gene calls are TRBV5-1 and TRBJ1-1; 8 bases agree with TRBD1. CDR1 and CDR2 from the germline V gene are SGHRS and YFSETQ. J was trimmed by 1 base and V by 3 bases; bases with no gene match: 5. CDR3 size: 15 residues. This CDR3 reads CASSSSQGANTEAFF. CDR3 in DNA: TGCGCCAGCAGCTCGTCTCAGGGGGCGAACACTGAAGCTTTCTTT.

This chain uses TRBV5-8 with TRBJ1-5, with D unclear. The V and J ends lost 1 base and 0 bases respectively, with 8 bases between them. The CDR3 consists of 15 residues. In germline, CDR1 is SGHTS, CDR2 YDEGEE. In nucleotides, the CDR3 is TGTGCCAGCAGCTTGACCAGGCTTAGCAATCAGCCCCAGCATTTT. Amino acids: CASSLTRLSNQPQHF.

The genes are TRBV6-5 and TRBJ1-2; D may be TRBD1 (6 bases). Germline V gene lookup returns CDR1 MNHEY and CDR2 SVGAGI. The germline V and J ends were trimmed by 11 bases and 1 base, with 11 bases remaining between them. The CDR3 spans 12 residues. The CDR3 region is CASRTVNYGYTF. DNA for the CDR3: TGTGCCTCACGGACAGTTAACTATGGCTACACCTTC.

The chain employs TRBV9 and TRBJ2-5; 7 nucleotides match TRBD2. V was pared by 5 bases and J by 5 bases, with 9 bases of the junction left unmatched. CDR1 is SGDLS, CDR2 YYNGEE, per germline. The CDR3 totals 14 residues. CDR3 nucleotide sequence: TGTGCCAGCAGTGAATGGGCGGGAGAGGAGACCCAGTACTTC. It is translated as CASSEWAGEETQYF.

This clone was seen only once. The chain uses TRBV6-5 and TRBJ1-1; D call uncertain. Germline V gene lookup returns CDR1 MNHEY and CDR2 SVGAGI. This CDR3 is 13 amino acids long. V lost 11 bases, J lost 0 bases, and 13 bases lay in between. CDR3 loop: CAATSRMNTEAFF. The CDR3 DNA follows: TGTGCCGCAACAAGCCGGATGAACACTGAAGCTTTCTTT.

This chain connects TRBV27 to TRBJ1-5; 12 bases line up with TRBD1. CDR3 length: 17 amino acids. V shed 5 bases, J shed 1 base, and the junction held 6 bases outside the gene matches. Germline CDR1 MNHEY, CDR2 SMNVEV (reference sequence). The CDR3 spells CASSKGTGGESNQPQHF. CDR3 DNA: TGTGCCAGCAGTAAAGGGACAGGGGGCGAGAGCAATCAGCCCCAGCATTTT.

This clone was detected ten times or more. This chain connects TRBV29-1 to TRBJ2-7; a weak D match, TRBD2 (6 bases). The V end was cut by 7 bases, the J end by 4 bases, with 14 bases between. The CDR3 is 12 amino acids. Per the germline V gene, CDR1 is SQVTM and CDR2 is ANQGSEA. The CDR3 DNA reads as TGCAGCGAGGACGGAGGGTTGTACGAGCAGTACTTC. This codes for CSEDGGLYEQYF.

The CDR3 DNA reads TGTGCCAGCAGCCCGAGCTGGGCCAACGTCCTGACTTTC. Protein: CASSPSWANVLTF. This chain connects TRBV7-9 to TRBJ2-6; the D is unclear. V lost 5 bases and J 5 bases, leaving 7 bases between the germline ends. The germline gives CDR1 SEHNR, CDR2 FQNEAQ (reference sequence). The CDR3 length is 13 residues. The entire variable domain, with the rest obtained from reference TRBV7-9 and TRBJ2-6, is as follows: DTGVSQNPRHKITKRGQNVTFRCDPISEHNRLYWYRQTLGQGPEFLTYFQNEAQLEKSRLLSDRFSAERPKGSFSTLEIQRTEQGDSAMYLCASSPSWANVLTFGAGSRLTVL.

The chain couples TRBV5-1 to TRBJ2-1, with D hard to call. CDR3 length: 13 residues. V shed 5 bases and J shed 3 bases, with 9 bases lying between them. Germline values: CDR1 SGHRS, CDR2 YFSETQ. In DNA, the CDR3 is TGCGCCAGCAGTCGCGAAATCTACAATGAGCAGTTCTTC. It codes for CASSREIYNEQFF. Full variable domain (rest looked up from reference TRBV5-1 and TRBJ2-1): KAGVTQTPRYLIKTRGQQVTLSCSPISGHRSVSWYQQTPGQGLQFLFEYFSETQRNKGNFPGRFSGRQFSNSRSEMNVSTLELGDSALYLCASSREIYNEQFFGPGTRLTVL.

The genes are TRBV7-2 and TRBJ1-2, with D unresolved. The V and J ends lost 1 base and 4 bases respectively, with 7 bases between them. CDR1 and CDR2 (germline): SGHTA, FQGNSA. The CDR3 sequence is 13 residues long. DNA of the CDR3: TGTGCCAGCAGCTTAGGTAACCCCTATGGCTACACCTTC. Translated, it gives CASSLGNPYGYTF.

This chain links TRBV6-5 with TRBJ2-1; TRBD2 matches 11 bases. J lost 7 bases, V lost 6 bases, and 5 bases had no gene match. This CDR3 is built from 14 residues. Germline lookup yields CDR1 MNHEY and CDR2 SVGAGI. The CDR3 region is CASSRLAGNNEQFF. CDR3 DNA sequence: TGTGCCAGCAGCAGACTAGCGGGAAATAATGAGCAGTTCTTC.

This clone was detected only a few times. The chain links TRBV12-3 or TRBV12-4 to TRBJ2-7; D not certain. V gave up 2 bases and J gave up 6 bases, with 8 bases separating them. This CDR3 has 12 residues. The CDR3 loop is CASSLLMGEQYF. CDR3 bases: TGTGCCAGCAGTTTACTTATGGGCGAGCAGTACTTC.

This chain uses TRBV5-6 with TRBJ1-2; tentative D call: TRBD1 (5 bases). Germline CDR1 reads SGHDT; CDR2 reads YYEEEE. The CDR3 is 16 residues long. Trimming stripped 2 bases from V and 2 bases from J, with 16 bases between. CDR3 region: CASSFQGSKPNYGYTF. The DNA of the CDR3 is TGTGCCAGCAGCTTCCAGGGTTCCAAACCAAACTATGGCTACACCTTC. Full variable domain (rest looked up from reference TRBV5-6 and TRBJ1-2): DAGVTQSPTHLIKTRGQQVTLRCSPKSGHDTVSWYQQALGQGPQFIFQYYEEEERQRGNFPDRFSGHQFPNYSSELNVNALLLGDSALYLCASSFQGSKPNYGYTFGSGTRLTVV.

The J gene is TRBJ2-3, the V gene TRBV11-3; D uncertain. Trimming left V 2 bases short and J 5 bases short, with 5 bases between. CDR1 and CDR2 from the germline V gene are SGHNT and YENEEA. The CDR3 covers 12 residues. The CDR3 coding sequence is TGTGCCAGCAGCTTACTGGGAGATACGCAGTATTTT. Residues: CASSLLGDTQYF. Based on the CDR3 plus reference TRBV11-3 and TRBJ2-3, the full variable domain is EAGVVQSPRYKIIEKKQPVAFWCNPISGHNTLYWYLQNLGQGPELLIRYENEEAVDDSQLPKDRFSAERLKGVDSTLKIQPAELGDSAVYLCASSLLGDTQYFGPGTRLTVL.

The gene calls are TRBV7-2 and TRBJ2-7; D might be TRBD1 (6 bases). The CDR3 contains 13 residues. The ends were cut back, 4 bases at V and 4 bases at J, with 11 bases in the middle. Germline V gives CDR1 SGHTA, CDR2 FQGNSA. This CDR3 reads CASSSGAGYEQYF. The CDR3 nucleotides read TGTGCCAGCAGCTCAGGGGCGGGTTACGAGCAGTACTTC.

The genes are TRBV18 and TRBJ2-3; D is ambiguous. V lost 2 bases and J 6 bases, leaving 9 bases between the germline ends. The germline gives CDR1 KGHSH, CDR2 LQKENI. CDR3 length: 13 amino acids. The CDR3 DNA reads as TGTGCCAGCTCACCAGACCGAGATGATACGCAGTATTTT. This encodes CASSPDRDDTQYF.

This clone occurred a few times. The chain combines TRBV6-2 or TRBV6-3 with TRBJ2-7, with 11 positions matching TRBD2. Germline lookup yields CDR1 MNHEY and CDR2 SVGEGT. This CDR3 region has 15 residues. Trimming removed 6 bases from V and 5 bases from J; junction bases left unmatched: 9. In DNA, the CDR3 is TGTGCCAGCAGCCTAACTAGCGGGAGTCTTAACGAGCAGTACTTC. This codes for CASSLTSGSLNEQYF.